The source of this TCR beta chain is a study of T cell repertoires in cytomegalovirus infection. Study results and caveats: Across the ex vivo response, the dominant clonotypes were HLA-C-restricted CMV-specific TCR beta clonotypes. Identification of carriers of CMV plus the relevant HLA was performed using cumulative public TCR beta family frequency.

J gave up 4 bases and V 5 bases, and 6 bases lay outside the gene matches. There are 15 residues in the CDR3. Germline loops: CDR1 LNHDA, CDR2 SQIVND (reference sequence). TCRdb passed the reads through MiXCR, listing each CDR3 protein once. The sample contains approximately 1,000,000 distinct CDR3 sequences, less than 40% of which appear only once. Comments on this clonotype: Its specificity is not known.

The chain has TRBV19 and TRBJ2-1, with 9 bases lining up with TRBD1. This TCR was sampled from a human donor in good health (CMV status not recorded). Some clones in this sample may be carry-over from other donors' samples. The source material was cultured CD8+ T cells from PBMCs, sampled from culture after CMV antigen stimulation. DNA of the CDR3: TGTGCCAGTAGTTTCGGGACAGGGAGATACAATGAGCAGTTCTTC. Its translation: CASSFGTGRYNEQFF.